Sequencing of this TCR beta chain was carried out in a study of CD8+ T cells in alopecia areata. Whole-study findings and limits: TCR sharing across patients was less clear than in mice, possibly HLA-related.

Isolated RNA was reverse transcribed into cDNA used as the sequencing template. Assay: immunoSEQ multiplex PCR; the TCRdb copy retains only in-frame clones and omits some. Among more than 200,000 clones listed, under 70% were seen once. CDR3 length: 16 amino acids. Germline CDR1 is MGHRA and CDR2 is YSYEKL. After removal of 0 bases from V and 9 bases from J, the junction contained 10 bases not matched to a gene. Points on this clone: What it binds is not known.

Here the sequenced sample was CD4+ T cells sorted from blood, taken at week 0. The chain carries TRBV4-1 and TRBJ1-5, with 8 positions matching TRBD1. The sequence was obtained from a human donor with alopecia areata. CDR3 region: CASSQEGGQVPSPQHF. CDR3 bases: TGCGCCAGCAGCCAAGAAGGGGGACAGGTCCCATCGCCCCAGCATTTT.